This TCR beta chain was sequenced during a study of T cell changes during pregnancy in multiple sclerosis. The CDR3 sequence is 17 residues long. Germline assignment: CDR1 LNHNV and CDR2 YYDKDF (reference sequence). Germline trimming cut 1 base from V and 1 base from J; bases unmatched to any gene: 5. The table came from immunoSEQ multiplex PCR; TCRdb's copy has only in-frame clones and leaves some out. In the table there are about 58,000 clones, about 90% of which are singletons. The TCR originated in a female donor in good health, enrolled as a control in a pregnancy study. This chain uses TRBV15 with TRBJ1-5, with 9 bases lining up with TRBD1. This specimen was CD4+ T cells from peripheral blood mononuclear cells, taken after pregnancy. The CDR3 bases are TGTGCCACCAGCAGAGCGTGGGACAGGGAGAGCAATCAGCCCCAGCATTTT. Translated, it gives CATSRAWDRESNQPQHF.